This T cell receptor (beta chain) was sequenced during a study of control samples from healthy donors and cancer patients. Trimming cost V 6 bases and J 3 bases, with 14 bases left between them. Germline V gene sequence: CDR1 GTSNPN, CDR2 SVGIG (reference sequence). There are 14 residues in the CDR3. Generated by immunoSEQ multiplex PCR, the TCRdb table keeps only in-frame clones and is missing some. Of about 120,000 clones in the sample, roughly nine tenths were seen once. The chain links TRBV30 to TRBJ2-2, with D maybe TRBD2 (5 bases). The sequenced material came from PBMCs. This TCR came from a woman aged 45-60 years with colorectal cancer. The CDR3 DNA sequence: TGTGCCTGCACACGGGGATCCCACACCGGGGAGCTGTTTTTT. Its protein product is CACTRGSHTGELFF.